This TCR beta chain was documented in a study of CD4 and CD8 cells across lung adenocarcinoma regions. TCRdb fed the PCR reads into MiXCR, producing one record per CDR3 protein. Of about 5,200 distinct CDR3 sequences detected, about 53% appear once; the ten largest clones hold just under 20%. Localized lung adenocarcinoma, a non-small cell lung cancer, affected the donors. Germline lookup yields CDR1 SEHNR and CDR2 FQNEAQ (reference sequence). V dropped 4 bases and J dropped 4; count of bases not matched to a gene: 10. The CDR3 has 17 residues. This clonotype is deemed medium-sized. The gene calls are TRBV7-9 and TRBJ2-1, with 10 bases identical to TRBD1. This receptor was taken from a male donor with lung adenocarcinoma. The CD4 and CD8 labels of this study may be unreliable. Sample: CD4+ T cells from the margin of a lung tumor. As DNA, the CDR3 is TGTGCCAGCAGCTCCGACAGGGGGCTAGGACTATACAATGAGCAGTTCTTC. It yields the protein CASSSDRGLGLYNEQFF.